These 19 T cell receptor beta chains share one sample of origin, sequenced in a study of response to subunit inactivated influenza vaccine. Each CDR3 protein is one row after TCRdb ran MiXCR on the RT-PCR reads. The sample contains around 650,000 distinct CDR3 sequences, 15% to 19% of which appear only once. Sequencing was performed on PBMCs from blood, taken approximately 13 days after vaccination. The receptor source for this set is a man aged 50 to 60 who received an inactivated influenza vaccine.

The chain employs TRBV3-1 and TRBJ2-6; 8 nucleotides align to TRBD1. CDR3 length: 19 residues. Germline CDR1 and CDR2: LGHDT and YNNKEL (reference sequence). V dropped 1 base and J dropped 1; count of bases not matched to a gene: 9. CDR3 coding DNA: TGTGCCAGCAGCCAAGCCCAGGGGGCCCTCCGATCTGGGGCCAACGTCCTGACTTTC. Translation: CASSQAQGALRSGANVLTF.

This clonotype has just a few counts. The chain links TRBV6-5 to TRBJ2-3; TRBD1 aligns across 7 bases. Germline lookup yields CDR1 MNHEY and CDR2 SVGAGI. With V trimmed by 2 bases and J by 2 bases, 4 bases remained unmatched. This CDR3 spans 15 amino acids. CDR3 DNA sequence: TGTGCCAGCAGTTACGGGGGACAGCTCACAGATACGCAGTATTTT. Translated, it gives CASSYGGQLTDTQYF.

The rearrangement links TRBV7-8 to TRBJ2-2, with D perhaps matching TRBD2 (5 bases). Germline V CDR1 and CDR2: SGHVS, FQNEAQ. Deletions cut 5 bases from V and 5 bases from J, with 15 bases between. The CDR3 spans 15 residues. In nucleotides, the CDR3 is TGTGCCAGCAGCGCCGAGCTTGGGAGTACCGGGGAGCTGTTTTTT. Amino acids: CASSAELGSTGELFF.

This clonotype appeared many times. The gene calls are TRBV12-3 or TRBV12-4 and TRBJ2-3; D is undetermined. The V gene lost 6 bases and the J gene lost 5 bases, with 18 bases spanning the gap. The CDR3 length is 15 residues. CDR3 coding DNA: TGTGCCAGCAGCCGACGGCCCGGAATCGGAGATACGCAGTATTTT. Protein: CASSRRPGIGDTQYF.

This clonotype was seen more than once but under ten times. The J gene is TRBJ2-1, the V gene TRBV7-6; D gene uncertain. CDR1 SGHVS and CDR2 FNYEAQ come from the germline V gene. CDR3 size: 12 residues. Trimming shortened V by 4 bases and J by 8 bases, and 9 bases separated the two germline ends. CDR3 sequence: CASSSIPHEQFF. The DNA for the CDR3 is TGTGCCAGCAGCTCAATCCCCCATGAGCAGTTCTTC. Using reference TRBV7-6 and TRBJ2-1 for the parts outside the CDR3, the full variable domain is GAGVSQSPRYKVTKRGQDVALRCDPISGHVSLYWYRQALGQGPEFLTYFNYEAQQDKSGLPNDRFSAERPEGSISTLTIQRTEQRDSAMYRCASSSIPHEQFFGPGTRLTVL.

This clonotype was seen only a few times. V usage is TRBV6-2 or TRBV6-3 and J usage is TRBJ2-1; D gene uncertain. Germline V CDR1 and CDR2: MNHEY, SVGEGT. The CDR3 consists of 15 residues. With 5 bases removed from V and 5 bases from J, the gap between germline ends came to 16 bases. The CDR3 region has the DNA TGTGCCAGCAGTACCCCATATACTGCAAACAATGAGCAGTTCTTC. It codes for CASSTPYTANNEQFF.

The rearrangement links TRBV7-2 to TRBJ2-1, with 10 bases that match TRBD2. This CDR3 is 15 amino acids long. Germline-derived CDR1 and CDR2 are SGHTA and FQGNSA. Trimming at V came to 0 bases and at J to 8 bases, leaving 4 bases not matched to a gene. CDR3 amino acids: CASSLASGRWDEQFF. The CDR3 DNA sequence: TGTGCCAGCAGCTTAGCTAGCGGGAGGTGGGATGAGCAGTTCTTC.

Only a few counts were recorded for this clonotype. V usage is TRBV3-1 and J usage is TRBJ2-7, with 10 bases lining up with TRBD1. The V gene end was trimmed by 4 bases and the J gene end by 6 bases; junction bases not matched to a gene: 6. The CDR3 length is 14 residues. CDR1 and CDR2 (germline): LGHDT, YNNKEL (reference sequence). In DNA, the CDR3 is TGTGCCAGCAGCCCAAGGACAGGGGGTGGCGAGCAGTACTTC. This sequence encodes CASSPRTGGGEQYF.

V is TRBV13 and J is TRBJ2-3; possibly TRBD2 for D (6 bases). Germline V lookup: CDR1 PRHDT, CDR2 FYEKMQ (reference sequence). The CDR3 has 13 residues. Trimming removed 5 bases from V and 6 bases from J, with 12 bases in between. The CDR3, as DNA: TGTGCCAGCAGCGCCTATGGAGGGGATACGCAGTATTTT. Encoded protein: CASSAYGGDTQYF. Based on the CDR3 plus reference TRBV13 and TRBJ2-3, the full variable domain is AAGVIQSPRHLIKEKRETATLKCYPIPRHDTVYWYQQGPGQDPQFLISFYEKMQSDKGSIPDRFSAQQFSDYHSELNMSSLELGDSALYFCASSAYGGDTQYFGPGTRLTVL.

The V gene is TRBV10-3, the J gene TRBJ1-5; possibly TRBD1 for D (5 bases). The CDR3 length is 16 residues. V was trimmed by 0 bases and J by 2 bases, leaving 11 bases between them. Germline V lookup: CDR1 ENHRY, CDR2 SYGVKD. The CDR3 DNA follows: TGTGCCATCAGTGAGTCGGTGGGGGGTGGCAATCAGCCCCAGCATTTT. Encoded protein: CAISESVGGGNQPQHF.

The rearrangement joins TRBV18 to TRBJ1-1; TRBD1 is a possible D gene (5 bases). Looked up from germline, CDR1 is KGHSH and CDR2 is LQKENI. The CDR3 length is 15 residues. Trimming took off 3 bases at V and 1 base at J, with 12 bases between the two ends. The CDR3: CASSPDTGRNTEAFF. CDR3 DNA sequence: TGTGCCAGCTCACCGGACACGGGAAGGAACACTGAAGCTTTCTTT.

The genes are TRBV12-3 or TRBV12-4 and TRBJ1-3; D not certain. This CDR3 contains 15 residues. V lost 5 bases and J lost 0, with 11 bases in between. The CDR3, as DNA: TGTGCCAGCAGTATCCCGGGGAGCTCTGGAAACACCATATATTTT. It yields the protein CASSIPGSSGNTIYF.

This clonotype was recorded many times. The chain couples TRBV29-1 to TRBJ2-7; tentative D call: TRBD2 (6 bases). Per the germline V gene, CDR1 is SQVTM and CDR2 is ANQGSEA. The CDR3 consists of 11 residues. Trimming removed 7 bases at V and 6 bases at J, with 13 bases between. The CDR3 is CSALASAEQYF. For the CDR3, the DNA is TGCAGCGCTCTAGCGTCGGCCGAGCAGTACTTC.

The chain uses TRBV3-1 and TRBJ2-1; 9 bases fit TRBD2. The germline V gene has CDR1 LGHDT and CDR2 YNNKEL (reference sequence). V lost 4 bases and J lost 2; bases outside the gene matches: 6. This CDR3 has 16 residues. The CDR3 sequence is CASSLGTSFAYNEQFF. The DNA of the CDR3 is TGTGCCAGCAGCCTCGGGACTAGCTTCGCCTACAATGAGCAGTTCTTC.

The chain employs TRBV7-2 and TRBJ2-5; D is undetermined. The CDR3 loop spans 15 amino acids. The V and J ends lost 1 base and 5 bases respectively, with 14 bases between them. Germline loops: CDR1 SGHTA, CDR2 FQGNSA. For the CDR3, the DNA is TGTGCCAGCAGCTTAGTTTGGACGCTTGGGGAGACCCAGTACTTC. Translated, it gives CASSLVWTLGETQYF.

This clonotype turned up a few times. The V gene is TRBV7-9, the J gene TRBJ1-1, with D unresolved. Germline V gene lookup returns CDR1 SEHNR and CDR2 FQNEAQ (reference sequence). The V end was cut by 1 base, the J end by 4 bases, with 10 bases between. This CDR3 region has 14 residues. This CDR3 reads CASSLGPESTEAFF. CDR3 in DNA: TGTGCCAGCAGCTTAGGACCAGAGAGCACTGAAGCTTTCTTT.

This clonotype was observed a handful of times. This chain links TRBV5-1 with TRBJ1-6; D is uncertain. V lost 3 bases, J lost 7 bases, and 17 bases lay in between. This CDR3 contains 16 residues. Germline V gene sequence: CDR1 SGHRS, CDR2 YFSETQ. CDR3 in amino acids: CASSYSPGSLNSPLHF. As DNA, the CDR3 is TGCGCCAGCAGCTATTCTCCGGGGTCTCTCAATTCACCCCTCCACTTT.

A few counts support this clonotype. The CDR3 is CASRRTGGISGELFF. The CDR3 bases are TGTGCCAGCAGGAGGACAGGGGGCATCTCCGGGGAGCTGTTTTTT. The chain joins TRBV6-8 to TRBJ2-2; TRBD1 agrees at 11 bases. Germline V gene data show CDR1 as MNHGY and CDR2 as SAAAGT. The CDR3 consists of 15 residues. The V segment lost 6 bases and the J segment 6 bases; nucleotides outside the gene matches: 6.

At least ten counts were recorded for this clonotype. CDR3 region: CASSQEGEAFF. CDR3 sequence (DNA): TGTGCCAGCAGCCAAGAAGGCGAAGCTTTCTTT. V usage is TRBV27 and J usage is TRBJ1-1, with no clear D. There are 11 residues in the CDR3. The V gene lost 6 bases and the J gene lost 8 bases, with 10 bases spanning the gap. The germline CDR1 and CDR2 sequences are MNHEY and SMNVEV (reference sequence).